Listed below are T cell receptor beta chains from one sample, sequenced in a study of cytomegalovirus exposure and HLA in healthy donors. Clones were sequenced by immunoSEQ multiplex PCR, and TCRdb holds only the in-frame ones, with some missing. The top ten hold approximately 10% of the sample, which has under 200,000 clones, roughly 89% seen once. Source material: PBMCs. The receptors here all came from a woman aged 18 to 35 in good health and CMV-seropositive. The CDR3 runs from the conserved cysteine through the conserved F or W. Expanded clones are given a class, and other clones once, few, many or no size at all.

CDR3: CASSRANTGELFF
J: TRBJ2-2
size: NA
V: TRBV7-9

CDR3: CASSYSGLAGGDEQYF
J: TRBJ2-7
size: NA
V: TRBV6-5

CDR3: CASSRDRAPDTQYF
J: TRBJ2-3
size: NA
V: TRBV2

CDR3: CASSYVAPTDTQYF
J: TRBJ2-3
size: once
V: TRBV6-6

CDR3: CASSQTTGDGYTF
J: TRBJ1-2
size: NA
V: TRBV14

CDR3: CASSPLPGQARYTF
J: TRBJ1-2
size: NA
V: TRBV18

CDR3: CASRKGAGTDTQYF
J: TRBJ2-3
size: few
V: TRBV2

CDR3: CASSWTGGEYTIYF
J: TRBJ1-3
size: NA
V: TRBV7-2

CDR3: CASSLPDQPQHF
J: TRBJ1-5
size: NA
V: TRBV11-3

CDR3: CASSTQGAGKDTQYF
J: TRBJ2-3
size: NA
V: TRBV28

CDR3: CASSSYTGELFF
J: TRBJ2-2
size: few
V: TRBV7-3

CDR3: CASQTGNTEAFF
J: TRBJ1-1
size: NA
V: TRBV5-1

CDR3: CASSASGGITYEQYF
J: TRBJ2-7
size: NA
V: TRBV9

CDR3: CASGGGLGEQYF
J: TRBJ2-7
size: NA
V: TRBV11-3

CDR3: CATKGEGQPQHF
J: TRBJ1-5
size: few
V: TRBV2

CDR3: CASSIPVGAKADTQYF
J: TRBJ2-3
size: NA
V: TRBV28

CDR3: CASSYSRRAKETQYF
J: TRBJ2-5
size: NA
V: TRBV6-7

CDR3: CATSGSGVKETQYF
J: TRBJ2-5
size: NA
V: TRBV15

CDR3: CASSHGTSGRSYNEQFF
J: TRBJ2-1
size: NA
V: TRBV4-1

CDR3: CASSPLSGQPKRETQYF
J: TRBJ2-5
size: NA
V: TRBV19

CDR3: CASSARERGLYGYTF
J: TRBJ1-2
size: NA
V: TRBV6-5

CDR3: CASSQAVLGQRDPYEQYF
J: TRBJ2-7
size: NA
V: TRBV4-1

CDR3: CASRGLGAYQPQHF
J: TRBJ1-5
size: NA
V: TRBV6-1

CDR3: CASTSWDSGNYEQYF
J: TRBJ2-7
size: NA
V: TRBV6-5

CDR3: CASSVDGASGNTIYF
J: TRBJ1-3
size: NA
V: TRBV9

CDR3: CASSQAPPPGGNTDTQYF
J: TRBJ2-3
size: NA
V: TRBV4-1

CDR3: CSVETGPKRGEQYF
J: TRBJ2-7
size: NA
V: TRBV29-1

CDR3: CATSSKTRYSYEQYF
J: TRBJ2-7
size: NA
V: TRBV15

CDR3: CASSLVAGTSGRPYEQYF
J: TRBJ2-7
size: NA
V: TRBV5-4

CDR3: CASSYPGQGETYNEQFF
J: TRBJ2-1
size: once
V: TRBV28

CDR3: CASSVEAEGGEQFF
J: TRBJ2-1
size: NA
V: TRBV2

CDR3: CASSQGRTSGSEQYF
J: TRBJ2-7
size: NA
V: TRBV4-1

CDR3: CSGEARGMNTEAFF
J: TRBJ1-1
size: NA
V: TRBV29-1

CDR3: CASSWGLASHNEQFF
J: TRBJ2-1
size: once
V: TRBV7-6

CDR3: CASSRIGGTGELFF
J: TRBJ2-2
size: NA
V: TRBV4-1

CDR3: CASSQPGLTRGANVLTF
J: TRBJ2-6
size: NA
V: TRBV4-1

CDR3: CASSLYGIDYEQYF
J: TRBJ2-7
size: NA
V: TRBV6-5

CDR3: CASSWDRDNQPQHF
J: TRBJ1-5
size: few
V: TRBV7-9

CDR3: CASSWSAGGPTLRFF
J: TRBJ2-1
size: NA
V: TRBV11-2

CDR3: CSVTRGLAGVGDTQYF
J: TRBJ2-3
size: NA
V: TRBV29-1

CDR3: CASSWTGNSYEQYF
J: TRBJ2-7
size: NA
V: TRBV28

CDR3: CASSVGLGDRGTEAFF
J: TRBJ1-1
size: NA
V: TRBV9